The rows below give T cell receptor beta chains drawn from one sample of a study of identical twins. TCRdb re-called the 5' RACE reads through MiXCR, storing one row per CDR3 protein. The repertoire has 1.5 million to 2 million distinct CDR3 sequences, about 31% of them found once; the top ten carry around 0.3%. The sequenced sample consisted of cord blood. The receptor source for this set is a newborn girl in good health. The CDR3 runs from the conserved cysteine through the conserved F or W. Each record gives: clone size, V gene, J gene, CDR3 protein. Size is omitted from some rows. Given values are once, few, many or a class for expanded clones.

few	TRBV14	TRBJ2-5	CASSQDNLRGRIQETQYF
NA	TRBV25-1	TRBJ1-2	CASSDQGGVYGYTF
NA	TRBV18	TRBJ1-2	CASSPDDHGYTF
NA	TRBV4-2	TRBJ2-5	CASSPPKGNEQYF
NA	TRBV28	TRBJ2-7	CASSSTAGGLFGSYEQYF
NA	TRBV5-1	TRBJ2-3	CASSLAAGPRTDTQYF
NA	TRBV5-1	TRBJ1-1	CASSPDRENTEAFF
few	TRBV5-1	TRBJ1-6	CASSLGWTGGNSPLHF
few	TRBV10-3	TRBJ2-3	CAISAGTSGPFTDTQYF
few	TRBV14	TRBJ2-3	CASSQEFLLTDTQYF
NA	TRBV12-3/TRBV12-4	TRBJ1-2	CASSLGDRTGGYTF
NA	TRBV24-1	TRBJ2-2	CATGQGNTGELFF
NA	TRBV20-1	TRBJ2-1	CSANRGLGYNEQFF
NA	TRBV29-1	TRBJ1-1	CSVEVRDHGGTEAFF
many	TRBV27	TRBJ2-3	CASSFWGLATDTQYF
NA	TRBV6-1	NA	CASSDLNPTSGYEQYF
NA	TRBV20-1	TRBJ2-7	CSARAMGRSSYEQYF
few	TRBV4-1	TRBJ2-3	CASSQAGLSADTQYF
NA	TRBV20-1	TRBJ2-1	CSARTPQGHNEQFF
NA	TRBV5-1	TRBJ2-3	CASSLALAGAATDTQYF
few	TRBV14	TRBJ1-1	CASSPRLQWAFF
NA	TRBV4-2	TRBJ1-2	CASSQAHRGNGYTF
NA	TRBV19	TRBJ1-5	CAFSIVAVLNQPQHF
many	TRBV5-1	TRBJ2-7	CASSLYDSEQYF
NA	TRBV20-1	TRBJ1-5	CSARGTGGAKAQHF
NA	TRBV6-1	TRBJ2-7	CASTLFQGNYEQYF
few	TRBV20-1	TRBJ2-5	CSALIEYPKETQYF
NA	TRBV29-1	TRBJ2-5	CSVVGPLGTQYF
NA	TRBV3-1	TRBJ2-1	CASSQVTTTGGLEQFF
NA	TRBV29-1	TRBJ2-3	CSVEQGKGTDTQYF
NA	TRBV5-1	TRBJ2-3	CASSLTAGATDTQYF
few	TRBV10-1	TRBJ2-5	CASSESRLGGETQYF
many	TRBV20-1	TRBJ2-3	CSARDDLPRVDTQYF
NA	TRBV19	TRBJ2-7	CASSIIGWVSYNEQYF
NA	TRBV20-1	TRBJ2-3	CSASPPTGTSSDTQYF